This TCR beta chain emerged from a study of OX40 agonist ivuxolimab in advanced cancers. The V and J ends lost 4 bases and 5 bases respectively, with 10 bases between them. The germline V gene has CDR1 SGHTS and CDR2 YDEGEE. The CDR3 has 13 amino acids. Libraries were prepared by immunoSEQ multiplex PCR; TCRdb keeps only in-frame clonotypes and omits some of them. The sample shows just under 85,000 clones, approximately 84% of them seen only once. Patients who had autoimmune disease history or got systemic immunosuppression were left out. The rearrangement joins TRBV5-8 to TRBJ2-1; D uncertain. This TCR came from an adult with an advanced solid tumor such as melanoma, head and neck, liver or kidney cancer. Sequencing used CD4+ or CD8+ T cells sorted from blood, obtained in a trial of the OX40 agonist ivuxolimab. The CDR3: CASSTRPNNEQFF. In DNA form, the CDR3 reads TGTGCCAGCAGCACCCGACCGAACAATGAGCAGTTCTTC.